The 27 T cell receptor beta chains below all came from one sample that was sequenced in a study of T cell responses to AZD1222 COVID-19 vaccine (dated by TCRdb to about 2021). Library preparation used the immunoSEQ multiplex PCR assay. TCRdb holds this immuneACCESS table with in-frame rearrangements only. Some clones are missing; in checked studies, unresolved V genes explain under half, and the rest has no known cause. Present in this sample are some 130,000 clones, 93% of which were seen just once. The ten largest make up under 3.5% of the sample. This specimen's time point label, interpreted: baseline before first vaccination. Sequencing used peripheral blood, obtained on day 0 of AZD1222 vaccination. Receptors were obtained from an adult in good health.

The chain links TRBV11-2 to TRBJ2-3, with 12 positions matching TRBD2. The CDR3 is 16 residues long. Losses at the gene ends were 3 bases for V and 4 bases for J; bases not matched to a gene: 5. Germline V CDR1 and CDR2: SGHAT, FQNNGV. Here the CDR3 reads CASSLGTSGWADTQYF. The CDR3 region has the DNA TGTGCCAGCAGCTTGGGGACTAGCGGGTGGGCAGATACGCAGTATTTT. Filled out from reference TRBV11-2 and TRBJ2-3, the complete variable domain reads EAGVAQSPRYKIIEKRQSVAFWCNPISGHATLYWYQQILGQGPKLLIQFQNNGVVDDSQLPKDRFSAERLKGVDSTLKIQPAKLEDSAVYLCASSLGTSGWADTQYFGPGTRLTVL.

This sequence joins TRBV6-5 and TRBJ2-3, with 9 bases fitting TRBD1. CDR1 and CDR2 from the germline V gene are MNHEY and SVGAGI. The CDR3 covers 14 residues. J gave up 4 bases and V 5 bases, and 4 bases lay outside the gene matches. CDR3 bases: TGTGCCAGCAGTACCCGACAGGGGGCAGATACGCAGTATTTT. This encodes CASSTRQGADTQYF.

This clone was detected a few times. The chain uses TRBV19 and TRBJ2-7, with unresolved D. There are 13 residues in the CDR3. CDR1 LNHDA and CDR2 SQIVND come from the germline V gene (reference sequence). The germline V and J ends were trimmed by 3 bases and 3 bases, with 9 bases remaining between them. DNA for the CDR3: TGTGCCAGTAGTATGGCGTTCGGCTACGAGCAGTACTTC. It yields the protein CASSMAFGYEQYF.

The V call is TRBV4-2, the J call TRBJ2-7, with D hard to call. The CDR3 spans 17 residues. The V end lost 0 bases, the J end lost 2 bases, and 17 bases lay between the germline ends. Per the germline V gene, CDR1 is LGHNA and CDR2 is YNFKEQ. CDR3 bases: TGTGCCAGCAGCCAAGATACTCGGGTTGGGGAAGCCTACGAGCAGTACTTC. Its protein is CASSQDTRVGEAYEQYF.

The chain combines TRBV3-1 (or the pseudogene TRBV3-2) with TRBJ2-1, with D possibly being TRBD1 (6 bases). The CDR3 covers 14 residues. The V end was cut by 1 base, the J end by 5 bases, with 9 bases between. Germline V gene data show CDR1 as LGHDT and CDR2 as YNNKEL (reference sequence). DNA for the CDR3: TGTGCCAGCAGCCAAGTTAACAGGGACAATGAGCAGTTCTTC. Translated: CASSQVNRDNEQFF.

The V gene is TRBV25-1, the J gene TRBJ2-2, with 7 bases lining up with TRBD2. CDR3 length: 15 amino acids. V lost 8 bases and J lost 4; bases outside the gene matches: 10. Germline CDR1 MGHDK, CDR2 SYGVNS. The CDR3 nucleotides read TGTGCCAGCCAAAAGGGGAGCGGGGTCACCGGGGAGCTGTTTTTT. This sequence encodes CASQKGSGVTGELFF.

The J gene is TRBJ1-4, the V gene TRBV28, with 7 positions matching TRBD1. Germline V gene data show CDR1 as MDHEN and CDR2 as SYDVKM. The CDR3 spans 17 residues. The V gene end was trimmed by 5 bases and the J gene end by 8 bases; junction bases not matched to a gene: 17. The chain's CDR3 is CASSRLDRATPDEKLFF. As DNA, the CDR3 is TGTGCCAGCAGTCGCCTCGACAGGGCCACTCCCGACGAAAAACTGTTTTTT.

The V call is TRBV19, the J call TRBJ1-2; D is possibly TRBD1 (6 bases). This CDR3 contains 14 residues. From germline, CDR1 is LNHDA and CDR2 SQIVND (reference sequence). Trimming took off 9 bases at V and 4 bases at J, with 18 bases between the two ends. CDR3 DNA: TGTGCCAGCGCAACGACAGGACGTACCTATGGCTACACCTTC. Protein: CASATTGRTYGYTF. Full variable domain (remainder filled in from reference TRBV19 and TRBJ1-2): DGGITQSPKYLFRKEGQNVTLSCEQNLNHDAMYWYRQDPGQGLRLIYYSQIVNDFQKGDIAEGYSVSREKKESFPLTVTSAQKNPTAFYLCASATTGRTYGYTFGSGTRLTVV.

This clone was seen only a few times. The CDR3 protein is CASSPTASEKLFF. The CDR3 nucleotides read TGTGCCAGCAGCCCGACAGCTTCAGAAAAACTGTTTTTT. The genes are TRBV7-9 and TRBJ1-4, with D possibly TRBD1 on 5 matching bases. CDR3 length equals 13 residues. The V end was cut by 5 bases, the J end by 8 bases, with 12 bases between. CDR1 is SEHNR, CDR2 FQNEAQ, per germline (reference sequence).

The chain joins TRBV9 to TRBJ2-3; tentative D call: TRBD1 (5 bases). Trimming took 4 bases from V and 0 from J, leaving 9 bases between them. The V gene's germline CDR1 is SGDLS and CDR2 YYNGEE. There are 14 residues in the CDR3. The CDR3 nucleotides are TGTGCCAGCAGCTCCGCAGGGAGCACAGATACGCAGTATTTT. Residues: CASSSAGSTDTQYF.

This chain uses TRBV30 with TRBJ1-4; D ambiguous. The CDR3 length is 16 residues. The germline V gene encodes CDR1 GTSNPN and CDR2 SVGIG (reference sequence). Deletions cut 3 bases from V and 12 bases from J, with 26 bases between. CDR3 protein: CAWRGPRTGPAEELFF. CDR3 in DNA: TGTGCCTGGAGAGGACCCCGAACTGGTCCGGCTGAGGAACTGTTTTTT.

The chain recombines TRBV19 with TRBJ1-3; TRBD1 might be the D (5 bases). Germline V gene lookup returns CDR1 LNHDA and CDR2 SQIVND (reference sequence). Deletions cut 6 bases from V and 1 base from J, with 13 bases between. The CDR3 is made up of 15 amino acids. In nucleotides, the CDR3 is TGTGCCAGTAGAGGGATGAGGGGTTCTGGAAACACCATATATTTT. Translating gives CASRGMRGSGNTIYF.

V and J are TRBV19 and TRBJ1-3, with D uncertain. The V gene's germline CDR1 is LNHDA and CDR2 SQIVND (reference sequence). This CDR3 region has 14 residues. V lost 7 bases and J lost 0, with 10 bases in between. The CDR3 reads CASNGPLSGNTIYF. DNA of the CDR3: TGTGCCAGTAATGGACCGCTCTCTGGAAACACCATATATTTT.

The chain recombines TRBV19 with TRBJ1-1, with D unclear. Deletions cut 7 bases from V and 0 bases from J, with 9 bases between. Germline CDR1 and CDR2: LNHDA and SQIVND (reference sequence). The CDR3 covers 13 residues. CDR3 sequence reads: CASIEGMNTEAFF. The CDR3 nucleotides read TGTGCCAGTATAGAAGGGATGAACACTGAAGCTTTCTTT.

The chain recombines TRBV7-2 with TRBJ1-4, with D hard to call. V shed 1 base and J shed 8 bases, with 8 bases lying between them. CDR3 length: 13 residues. Germline V gene data show CDR1 as SGHTA and CDR2 as FQGNSA. The CDR3 DNA reads TGTGCCAGCAGCTTAGATAGGAGAGAAAAACTGTTTTTT. This encodes CASSLDRREKLFF.

The J gene is TRBJ2-1, the V gene TRBV6-6; unclear D gene. Germline CDR1 is MNHNY and CDR2 is SVGAGI (reference sequence). The V gene lost 3 bases and the J gene lost 6 bases, with 12 bases spanning the gap. The CDR3 loop spans 14 amino acids. This CDR3 is CASSYSAILNEQFF. The CDR3 region has the DNA TGTGCCAGCAGTTATAGTGCCATTCTCAATGAGCAGTTCTTC.

CDR3 sequence reads: CASQWGPGNTIYF. The CDR3 region has the DNA TGTGCCAGCCAATGGGGGCCTGGAAACACCATATATTTT. This sequence joins TRBV12-3 or TRBV12-4 and TRBJ1-3; the D gene is possibly TRBD1 (6 bases). The ends were cut back, 8 bases at V and 2 bases at J, with 10 bases in the middle. There are 13 residues in the CDR3.

This clone was detected once. The chain uses TRBV9 and TRBJ2-2; 8 bases agree with TRBD1. CDR3 size: 19 residues. Germline assignment: CDR1 SGDLS and CDR2 YYNGEE. V lost 2 bases and J lost 4; bases outside the gene matches: 16. The chain's CDR3 is CASSVLPGTGTGGTGELFF. The CDR3 coding sequence is TGTGCCAGCAGCGTCCTACCCGGGACAGGAACGGGTGGCACCGGGGAGCTGTTTTTT.

V and J are TRBV19 and TRBJ2-7; 8 bases line up with TRBD1. V shed 4 bases, J shed 2 bases, and the junction held 10 bases outside the gene matches. Germline V gene lookup returns CDR1 LNHDA and CDR2 SQIVND (reference sequence). CDR3 length: 16 amino acids. This CDR3 is CASSRTPGQATYEQYF. The CDR3 DNA sequence: TGTGCCAGTAGTAGGACGCCGGGACAGGCCACCTACGAGCAGTACTTC. The variable domain in full, completed from reference TRBV19 and TRBJ2-7, reads DGGITQSPKYLFRKEGQNVTLSCEQNLNHDAMYWYRQDPGQGLRLIYYSQIVNDFQKGDIAEGYSVSREKKESFPLTVTSAQKNPTAFYLCASSRTPGQATYEQYFGPGTRLTVT.

This sequence joins TRBV12-5 and TRBJ2-2; D is tentatively TRBD1 or TRBD2 (5 bases each). The CDR3 length is 16 residues. CDR1 and CDR2 (germline): LGHNT, FRNRAP. V shed 6 bases and J shed 1 base, with 15 bases lying between them. The chain's CDR3 is CASGMTGTMNTGELFF. CDR3 coding DNA: TGTGCTAGTGGGATGACCGGGACCATGAACACCGGGGAGCTGTTTTTT.

This rearrangement joins TRBV6-1 to TRBJ1-1; D call uncertain. Germline loops: CDR1 MNHNS, CDR2 SASEGT. Trimming pared 1 base from V and 3 bases from J, leaving 9 bases between. The CDR3 loop spans 14 amino acids. The CDR3 coding sequence is TGTGCCAGCAGTGAAGTTGATGTTTACACTGAAGCTTTCTTT. It codes for CASSEVDVYTEAFF.

This rearrangement joins TRBV6-5 to TRBJ2-1; 9 nucleotides line up with TRBD2. V shed 6 bases, J shed 1 base, and the junction held 4 bases outside the gene matches. This CDR3 is 15 amino acids long. From germline, CDR1 is MNHEY and CDR2 SVGAGI. The CDR3 DNA follows: TGTGCCAGCAGGTCTAGCGGGACGTCCTACAATGAGCAGTTCTTC. Translated, it gives CASRSSGTSYNEQFF.

The genes are TRBV5-5 and TRBJ1-1; D unresolved. This CDR3 comprises 14 residues. V gave up 2 bases and J gave up 0 bases, with 8 bases separating them. Per germline, CDR1 SGHKS and CDR2 YYEKEE (reference sequence). CDR3 sequence: CASSFSGMNTEAFF. The CDR3 nucleotides are TGTGCCAGCAGCTTTTCAGGAATGAACACTGAAGCTTTCTTT.

The chain employs TRBV18 and TRBJ2-3; D perhaps matches TRBD1 (6 bases). The V gene lost 1 base and the J gene lost 3 bases, with 11 bases spanning the gap. In germline, CDR1 is KGHSH, CDR2 LQKENI. The CDR3 sequence is 15 residues long. DNA of the CDR3: TGTGCCAGCTCACCACAACAGGGAAAAACAGATACGCAGTATTTT. Amino acid sequence: CASSPQQGKTDTQYF.

The rearrangement joins TRBV3-1 (or the pseudogene TRBV3-2) to TRBJ2-3; perhaps TRBD1 as D (6 bases). The CDR3 is made up of 13 amino acids. The V end was cut by 3 bases, the J end by 2 bases, with 6 bases between. CDR1 and CDR2 (germline): LGHDT, YNNKEL (reference sequence). CDR3 sequence reads: CASSQGATDTQYF. The DNA for the CDR3 is TGTGCCAGCAGCCAGGGGGCCACAGATACGCAGTATTTT.

In this sample, this clone turned up a few times. V and J are TRBV3-1 (or the pseudogene TRBV3-2) and TRBJ2-7, with 7 nucleotides matching TRBD1. The V segment lost 0 bases and the J segment 0 bases; nucleotides outside the gene matches: 2. CDR3 length: 15 amino acids. CDR1 LGHDT and CDR2 YNNKEL come from the germline V gene (reference sequence). CDR3 coding DNA: TGTGCCAGCAGCCAAGAGGGACAGAGCTCCTACGAGCAGTACTTC. Translating gives CASSQEGQSSYEQYF.

The chain uses TRBV28 and TRBJ1-1; a possible D gene is TRBD1 (6 bases). The CDR3 runs 15 residues. The V and J ends lost 7 bases and 5 bases respectively, with 20 bases between them. Germline CDR1 and CDR2: MDHEN and SYDVKM. Here the CDR3 DNA reads TGTGCCAGCAAATACCTTGGACAGAGGAGGACTGAAGCTTTCTTT. The encoded protein is CASKYLGQRRTEAFF. Supplemented by reference TRBV28 and TRBJ1-1, the full variable domain reads DVKVTQSSRYLVKRTGEKVFLECVQDMDHENMFWYRQDPGLGLRLIYFSYDVKMKEKGDIPEGYSVSREKKERFSLILESASTNQTSMYLCASKYLGQRRTEAFFGQGTRLTVV.